This T cell receptor (beta chain) was retrieved from a study of T cell changes during pregnancy in multiple sclerosis. This clone has only one observation. Germline CDR1 and CDR2: SGDLS and YYNGEE. V lost 4 bases to trimming and J lost 2 bases; unmatched junction nucleotides: 7. There are 16 residues in the CDR3. The method was immunoSEQ multiplex PCR; TCRdb's version includes in-frame clones alone and lacks a portion of them. Of tens of thousands of clones listed, 85% to 95% are singletons. This clonotype originated in a female donor with multiple sclerosis, enrolled in a pregnancy study. This specimen was CD4+ T cells from peripheral blood mononuclear cells, taken in the third trimester of pregnancy. J is TRBJ1-3 and V is TRBV9; 9 bases fit TRBD1. CDR3 protein: CASSIRDRDTGNTIYF. CDR3 DNA sequence: TGTGCCAGCAGCATCCGGGACAGGGATACTGGAAACACCATATATTTT.